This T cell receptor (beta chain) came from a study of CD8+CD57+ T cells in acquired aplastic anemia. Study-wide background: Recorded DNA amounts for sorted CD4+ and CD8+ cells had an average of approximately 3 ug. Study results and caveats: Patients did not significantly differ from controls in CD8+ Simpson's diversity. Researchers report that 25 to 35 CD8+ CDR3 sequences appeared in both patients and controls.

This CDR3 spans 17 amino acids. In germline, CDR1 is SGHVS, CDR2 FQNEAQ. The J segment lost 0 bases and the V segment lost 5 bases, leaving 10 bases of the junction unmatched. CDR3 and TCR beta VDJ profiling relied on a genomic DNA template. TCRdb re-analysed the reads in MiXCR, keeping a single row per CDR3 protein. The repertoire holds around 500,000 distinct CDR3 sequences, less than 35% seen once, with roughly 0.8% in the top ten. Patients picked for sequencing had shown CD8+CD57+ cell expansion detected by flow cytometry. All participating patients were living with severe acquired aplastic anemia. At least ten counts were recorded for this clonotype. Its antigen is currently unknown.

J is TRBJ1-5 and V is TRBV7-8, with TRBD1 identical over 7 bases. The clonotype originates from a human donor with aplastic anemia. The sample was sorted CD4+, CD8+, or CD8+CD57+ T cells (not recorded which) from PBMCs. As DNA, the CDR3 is TGTGCCAGCAGCCCGGGACCGACAGGGCGTAGCAATCAGCCCCAGCATTTT. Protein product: CASSPGPTGRSNQPQHF.